Listed below are T cell receptor beta chains from one sample, sequenced in a study of blood T cells in healthy people across ages. MiXCR was run by TCRdb on the 5' RACE reads, yielding one entry per CDR3 protein. In the table there are about 640,000 distinct CDR3 sequences, approximately 50% of which are singletons. The source material was blood. These receptors all come from a man between 60 and 70 years old in good health. The CDR3 runs from the conserved cysteine through the conserved F or W. D genes are given only for firm matches. Size is omitted from some rows. Given values are once, few, many or a class for expanded clones.

CDR3nt: TGTGCCAGCAGCCCTAGCGGGCTATACCAAGAGACCCAGTACTTC; CDR3aa: CASSPSGLYQETQYF; d_gene: TRBD2; abundance: .; j_gene: TRBJ2-5; v_gene: TRBV7-2
CDR3nt: TGTGCCAGCAGCCAGGGCAGGGGTACCTCATTCGACAATCAGCCCCAGCATTTT; CDR3aa: CASSQGRGTSFDNQPQHF; d_gene: .; abundance: once; j_gene: TRBJ1-5; v_gene: TRBV3-1
CDR3nt: TGCAGTGCTATCGGACTAGCGGGGGTCTCCTCCTACGAGCAGTACTTC; CDR3aa: CSAIGLAGVSSYEQYF; d_gene: TRBD2; abundance: few; j_gene: TRBJ2-7; v_gene: TRBV20-1
CDR3nt: TGCGCCAGCGGACCTGGGGGGGTAACCCAGCAAAGGACCGGGGAGCTGTTTTTT; CDR3aa: CASGPGGVTQQRTGELFF; d_gene: TRBD2; abundance: .; j_gene: TRBJ2-2; v_gene: TRBV5-1
CDR3nt: TGCGCCAGCAGTGGGGGACAGGGGAAAAACGAGCAGTACTTC; CDR3aa: CASSGGQGKNEQYF; d_gene: TRBD1; abundance: once; j_gene: TRBJ2-7; v_gene: TRBV10-2
CDR3nt: TGTGCCAGCAGATCGGGACAAACCGCCTACGAGCAGTACTTC; CDR3aa: CASRSGQTAYEQYF; d_gene: .; abundance: .; j_gene: TRBJ2-7; v_gene: TRBV7-2
CDR3nt: TGTGCCATCAGTGTTGTCCCGGGACAGGGTAATGGCTACACCTTC; CDR3aa: CAISVVPGQGNGYTF; d_gene: TRBD1; abundance: .; j_gene: TRBJ1-2; v_gene: TRBV10-3
CDR3nt: TGTGCCAGCAGTTACCCGGGGGCTAGCGGGTACAATGAGCAGTTCTTC; CDR3aa: CASSYPGASGYNEQFF; d_gene: TRBD2; abundance: few; j_gene: TRBJ2-1; v_gene: TRBV6-2/TRBV6-3
CDR3nt: TGTGCCAGCAGCTTAGGGGGCCCCCTTGGTAGCGGGGGGGCTAGTGAGCAGTTCTTC; CDR3aa: CASSLGGPLGSGGASEQFF; d_gene: TRBD2; abundance: .; j_gene: TRBJ2-1; v_gene: TRBV7-2
CDR3nt: TGCGCCAGCAGCTTAGGGGACAGGCTCAACTATGGCTACACCTTC; CDR3aa: CASSLGDRLNYGYTF; d_gene: TRBD1; abundance: .; j_gene: TRBJ1-2; v_gene: TRBV5-1
CDR3nt: TGTGCCAGCAGTTTAGGGCAGACTCAAGAGACCCAGTACTTC; CDR3aa: CASSLGQTQETQYF; d_gene: .; abundance: many; j_gene: TRBJ2-5; v_gene: TRBV12-3/TRBV12-4
CDR3nt: TGCGCCAGCAGCCAGCTCAGGACTAGCGGGGGGACGGGCGAGACCCAGTACTTC; CDR3aa: CASSQLRTSGGTGETQYF; d_gene: TRBD2; abundance: .; j_gene: TRBJ2-5; v_gene: TRBV4-1
CDR3nt: TGTGCCAGCAGTGAAGAGGGGGGGACAGGTCTCTACGAGCAGTACTTC; CDR3aa: CASSEEGGTGLYEQYF; d_gene: .; abundance: once; j_gene: TRBJ2-7; v_gene: TRBV6-1
CDR3nt: TGCAGTGCTATGCACAGGGCTTACGAGCAGTACTTC; CDR3aa: CSAMHRAYEQYF; d_gene: .; abundance: .; j_gene: TRBJ2-7; v_gene: TRBV20-1
CDR3nt: TGCGCCAGCAGCGGGGGACCCTCTCAAGGGACCCAGTACTTC; CDR3aa: CASSGGPSQGTQYF; d_gene: .; abundance: .; j_gene: TRBJ2-5; v_gene: TRBV5-1
CDR3nt: TGTGCCAGCAGTGAACTAGGACGAAACAGGGGGGAGCAGTACTTC; CDR3aa: CASSELGRNRGEQYF; d_gene: TRBD1; abundance: many; j_gene: TRBJ2-7; v_gene: TRBV6-1
CDR3nt: TGCGCCAGCAGCTTGGAATTGTCTTTTAACACCGGGGAGCTGTTTTTT; CDR3aa: CASSLELSFNTGELFF; d_gene: .; abundance: .; j_gene: TRBJ2-2; v_gene: TRBV5-1
CDR3nt: TGTGCCAGCAGCCGTCGGTCTGGGGCCCAAGAGACCCAGTACTTC; CDR3aa: CASSRRSGAQETQYF; d_gene: .; abundance: .; j_gene: TRBJ2-5; v_gene: TRBV7-7
CDR3nt: TGCGCCAGCAGCCAAGATGACGACGGAGACTTTTATGATTCACCCCTCCACTTT; CDR3aa: CASSQDDDGDFYDSPLHF; d_gene: .; abundance: .; j_gene: TRBJ1-6; v_gene: TRBV4-1
CDR3nt: TGCGCCAGCAGCTTGGACGGTATAGGGGCCAAAAACATTCAGTACTTC; CDR3aa: CASSLDGIGAKNIQYF; d_gene: .; abundance: .; j_gene: TRBJ2-4; v_gene: TRBV5-1
CDR3nt: TGTGCCAGCAGCAAGACAGGGACCAACGAGCAGTACTTC; CDR3aa: CASSKTGTNEQYF; d_gene: TRBD1; abundance: many; j_gene: TRBJ2-7; v_gene: TRBV6-2/TRBV6-3
CDR3nt: TGTGCCAGCAGCCCCGAGGGGGGGCATTCACCCCTCCACTTT; CDR3aa: CASSPEGGHSPLHF; d_gene: .; abundance: .; j_gene: TRBJ1-6; v_gene: TRBV7-9
CDR3nt: TGTGCCAGCAGTTTACCCCTGGGGGCCAAAAACATTCAGTACTTC; CDR3aa: CASSLPLGAKNIQYF; d_gene: .; abundance: .; j_gene: TRBJ2-4; v_gene: TRBV28
CDR3nt: TGCAGCGGGAGGGGGCGGCTCACTGAAGCTTTCTTT; CDR3aa: CSGRGRLTEAFF; d_gene: TRBD1; abundance: many; j_gene: TRBJ1-1; v_gene: TRBV29-1